These 24 T cell receptor beta chains were sequenced from one sample in a study of tumor and adjacent non-tumor tissue in lung cancer. The template was RNA from unsorted bulk tissue. More than 3 cm separated this lung sample from the edge of the tumor. A modified ARM-PCR protocol with three rounds of nested PCR amplified TCRbeta. Using its own MiXCR run on the multiplex PCR reads, TCRdb lists one record per CDR3 protein. The table has approximately 47,000 distinct CDR3 sequences, about 68% seen once. The sequenced sample was distant non-tumor lung tissue. The receptor source for this set is a woman in her 70s with non-small cell lung cancer.

Concerning this clonotype: A junction boundary mismatches the germline segment, possibly from a read error. V gene TRBV12-3 or TRBV12-4 combines with J gene TRBJ2-2, with 8 nucleotides matching TRBD1. This CDR3 region has 13 residues. The CDR3 loop is CVSSSRGLGELFF. The CDR3 DNA is TGTGTCAGCAGTTCCAGGGGGCTGGGGGAACTGTTTTTT.

A few counts support this clonotype. This CDR3 fails to terminate in the conserved phenylalanine or tryptophan, so it likely reflects a read error. The J gene is TRBJ1-5, the V gene TRBV5-1; a possible D gene is TRBD1 (5 bases). The germline CDR1 and CDR2 sequences are SGHRS and YFSETQ. The CDR3 has 14 residues. DNA for the CDR3: TGTGCCAGCAGTTTGGGGGAAGGAATGGAGCCCCAGCATCTT. Its protein product is CASSLGEGMEPQHL.

The chain is built from TRBV11-2 and TRBJ2-1, with TRBD1 matching 8 bases. Germline assignment: CDR1 SGHAT and CDR2 FQNNGV. The CDR3 extends over 15 amino acids. V was pared by 9 bases and J by 9 bases, with 16 bases of the junction left unmatched. CDR3 loop: CASSILDRGDGEQFF. The CDR3 nucleotides read TGTGCCAGTAGCATACTTGACAGGGGTGATGGTGAGCAGTTCTTC.

By share of the sample, this clonotype is medium-sized. The J gene is TRBJ1-5, the V gene TRBV29-1, with 7 positions matching TRBD1. V was clipped by 4 bases and J by 5 bases; unmatched bases: 5. The CDR3 consists of 13 residues. Germline CDR1 reads SQVTM; CDR2 reads ANQGSEA. The CDR3 bases are TGCAGCGTTGTTACAGGGGTCCATCAGCCCCAGCATTTT. The encoded protein is CSVVTGVHQPQHF.

As to this clonotype: This could be a read error, since a much larger clone is one nucleotide away. The chain employs TRBV11-2 and TRBJ2-7; D remains ambiguous. This CDR3 comprises 11 residues. Trimming took off 7 bases at V and 6 bases at J, with 10 bases between the two ends. CDR1 and CDR2 (germline): SGHAT, FQNNGV. CDR3 region: CASNSFSEQYF. CDR3 coding DNA: TGTGCCAGCAACTCGTTTTCCGAGCAGTACTTC. The variable domain in full, completed from reference TRBV11-2 and TRBJ2-7, reads EAGVAQSPRYKIIEKRQSVAFWCNPISGHATLYWYQQILGQGPKLLIQFQNNGVVDDSQLPKDRFSAERLKGVDSTLKIQPAKLEDSAVYLCASNSFSEQYFGPGTRLTVT.

This chain uses TRBV6-5 with TRBJ2-1; tentatively, D is TRBD1 or TRBD2 (5 bases each). CDR1 and CDR2 from the germline V gene are MNHEY and SVGAGI. V lost 6 bases and J 7 bases, leaving 28 bases between the germline ends. The CDR3 length is 18 residues. CDR3 amino acids: CASSGRGDGTRFGNEQFF. The CDR3 DNA follows: TGTGCCAGCAGCGGACGAGGGGACGGCACCAGGTTTGGGAATGAGCAGTTCTTC.

This clonotype appeared once. A much more abundant neighbour one base away suggests this may be a read error. V and J are TRBV11-2 and TRBJ2-7, with 7 bases that match TRBD1. Germline loops: CDR1 SGHAT, CDR2 FQNNGV. The CDR3 consists of 16 residues. V lost 0 bases to trimming and J lost 8 bases; unmatched junction nucleotides: 13. The CDR3 loop reads CASSLDPGQRRDKQYF. In DNA form, the CDR3 reads TGTGCCAGCAGCTTAGACCCGGGACAGCGAAGGGACAAGCAGTACTTC.

The J gene is TRBJ1-1, the V gene TRBV2; 9 bases fit TRBD1. Germline lookup yields CDR1 SNHLY and CDR2 FYNNEI. J was trimmed by 3 bases and V by 5 bases; bases with no gene match: 7. CDR3 length: 15 amino acids. CDR3 in DNA: TGTGCCAGCAGTTCCGGGACAGGGCTTGACACTGAAGCTTTCTTT. Translation: CASSSGTGLDTEAFF.

As regards this clonotype: Sequence at one end of the junction differs from germline and may be a read error. This rearrangement joins TRBV4-2 to TRBJ2-2; 9 bases are a match to TRBD2. From germline, CDR1 is LGHNA and CDR2 YNFKEQ. There are 18 residues in the CDR3. CDR3 region: CASGQELAGAADTEELFF. The CDR3 DNA follows: TGTGCCAGCGGCCAAGAGTTAGCGGGAGCCGCGGACACCGAGGAGCTGTTTTTT.

This clonotype was seen once. The chain links TRBV29-1 to TRBJ2-1; D possibly corresponds to TRBD2 (5 bases). CDR3 size: 13 residues. Deletions cut 7 bases from V and 4 bases from J, with 14 bases between. Per germline, CDR1 SQVTM and CDR2 ANQGSEA. The CDR3 DNA reads as TGCAGCGAGGGAGAGGCCCTATACAATGAGCAGTTCTTC. Its protein is CSEGEALYNEQFF.

This chain links TRBV29-1 with TRBJ1-1; D remains ambiguous. This CDR3 contains 13 residues. Germline CDR1 and CDR2: SQVTM and ANQGSEA. The chain's CDR3 is CGIDASYGAEAFF. The CDR3 DNA reads as TGCGGGATTGATGCTTCTTACGGCGCTGAAGCTTTCTTT.

This sequence joins TRBV5-8 and TRBJ2-3; 11 positions agree with TRBD2. Germline assignment: CDR1 SGHTS and CDR2 YDEGEE. This CDR3 has 18 residues. This chain's CDR3 is CDNSRPLTSGTRTDTQYF. CDR3 DNA sequence: TGTGACAACAGCCGCCCTTTGACTAGCGGGACCCGCACAGATACGCAGTATTTT.

Comment on this clonotype: This may come from a read error, since a much larger clone is one base off. CDR3 coding DNA: TGTGCCAGCAACCTACCGGGGGGCTCCTACGAGCAGTACTTC. Its translation: CASNLPGGSYEQYF. The chain recombines TRBV5-6 with TRBJ2-7, with 7 bases matching TRBD2. Germline CDR1 SGHDT, CDR2 YYEEEE. The V and J ends lost 6 bases and 0 bases, in that order; junction bases with no gene match: 6. The CDR3 totals 14 residues.

This sequence joins TRBV10-2 and TRBJ2-7; D is unresolved. Germline V gene lookup returns CDR1 WSHSY and CDR2 SAAADI. With 10 bases removed from V and 4 bases from J, the gap between germline ends came to 17 bases. The CDR3 length is 13 residues. Here the CDR3 DNA reads TGCGCCACTATTGGCGGAAGCTCTTACGAGCAGTACTTC. Its translation: CATIGGSSYEQYF.

About this clonotype itself: The junction differs from germline at one of its ends, possibly a read error. The rearrangement joins TRBV6-5 to TRBJ2-1; D might be TRBD1 (5 bases). The CDR3 totals 13 residues. Germline V lookup: CDR1 MNHEY, CDR2 SVGAGI. The CDR3 reads CASSFLADNGQFF. Here the CDR3 DNA reads TGTGCCAGCAGTTTTCTGGCGGACAATGGGCAGTTCTTC.

Only a few counts were recorded for this clonotype. The V gene is TRBV19, the J gene TRBJ1-6; D is unclear. CDR1 LNHDA and CDR2 SQIVND come from the germline V gene (reference sequence). The CDR3 totals 15 residues. V was clipped by 7 bases and J by 10 bases, with 20 bases between them. The CDR3 DNA reads TGTGCCAGTAAAAAGGGAGTATCGGACTGGTCACCCCTCCACTTT. Its translation is CASKKGVSDWSPLHF.

This clonotype was observed many times. The chain has TRBV6-1 and TRBJ2-2; the D call may be TRBD1 or TRBD2 (5 bases each). V dropped 7 bases and J dropped 6 bases, with 12 bases sitting between them. Looked up from germline, CDR1 is MNHNS and CDR2 is SASEGT. The CDR3 has 13 residues. CDR3 in amino acids: CASTGSVAGELFF. The CDR3 bases are TGTGCCAGCACAGGGAGTGTAGCCGGGGAGCTGTTTTTT.

As for this clonotype: Sequence at one end of the junction differs from germline and may be a read error. The chain links TRBV6-1 to TRBJ2-1; 9 bases are shared with TRBD1. This CDR3 has 14 amino acids. Germline loops: CDR1 MNHNS, CDR2 SASEGT. The CDR3 loop is CPSSPGQGPDEQFF. CDR3 nucleotides: TGTCCCAGCAGCCCGGGACAGGGACCAGATGAGCAGTTCTTC.

Points on this clonotype: A much larger clone is a single base away; this may be a read error. The V gene is TRBV5-1, the J gene TRBJ2-1; TRBD2 matches 8 bases. J lost 9 bases, V lost 4 bases, and 6 bases had no gene match. The germline gives CDR1 SGHRS, CDR2 YFSETQ. The CDR3 loop spans 13 amino acids. The CDR3 sequence: CASSTGGPSEQFF. For the CDR3, the DNA is TGCGCCAGCAGCACGGGAGGGCCTTCTGAGCAGTTCTTC.

The chain joins TRBV5-4 to TRBJ2-7; 7 bases fit TRBD2. Germline loops: CDR1 SGHNT, CDR2 YYREEE (reference sequence). V was pared by 0 bases and J by 10 bases, with 13 bases of the junction left unmatched. The CDR3 spans 15 residues. Here the CDR3 DNA reads TGTGCCAGCAGCTTGGGGGCCTCGGGAGGATCGGAACAGTACTTC. Protein sequence: CASSLGASGGSEQYF.

To note about this clonotype: Relative to the germline gene, one junction end is altered; a read error may explain this. CDR3 amino acids: CASSQVVVGVDQPQHF. The CDR3 DNA is TGCGCCAGCAGCCAAGTCGTTGTCGGGGTGGATCAACCCCAGCATTTT. This sequence joins TRBV4-1 and TRBJ1-5; D remains unclear. Germline CDR1 is MGHRA and CDR2 is YSYEKL. The length of the CDR3 is 16 residues.

This rearrangement joins TRBV7-9 to TRBJ2-7; D is unresolved. Trimming shortened V by 3 bases and J by 4 bases, and 10 bases separated the two germline ends. Per germline, CDR1 SEHNR and CDR2 FQNEAQ (reference sequence). The CDR3 sequence is 13 residues long. CDR3: CASSFPSGYEQYF. The DNA for the CDR3 is TGTGCCAGCAGCTTCCCAAGTGGGTACGAGCAGTACTTC.

Points on this clonotype: One junction end does not reproduce the germline sequence, and a read error may be involved. The chain employs TRBV6-2 or TRBV6-3 and TRBJ2-6; TRBD1 is a possible D gene (5 bases). The CDR3 consists of 13 residues. Germline CDR1 is MNHEY and CDR2 is SVGEGT. The CDR3 DNA follows: TGTGCCAGCGGTATCTCTGGGGCCAACGTCCTAACTTTC. Residues: CASGISGANVLTF.

This clonotype appeared once. This chain joins TRBV4-2 and TRBJ2-7; 11 nucleotides line up with TRBD2. The CDR3 has 16 residues. The germline CDR1 and CDR2 sequences are LGHNA and YNFKEQ. Trimming removed 2 bases from V and 5 bases from J; junction bases left unmatched: 8. CDR3 sequence reads: CASSQNQTSGSNEQYF. In DNA, the CDR3 is TGTGCCAGCAGCCAAAATCAAACTAGCGGGAGTAACGAGCAGTACTTC.